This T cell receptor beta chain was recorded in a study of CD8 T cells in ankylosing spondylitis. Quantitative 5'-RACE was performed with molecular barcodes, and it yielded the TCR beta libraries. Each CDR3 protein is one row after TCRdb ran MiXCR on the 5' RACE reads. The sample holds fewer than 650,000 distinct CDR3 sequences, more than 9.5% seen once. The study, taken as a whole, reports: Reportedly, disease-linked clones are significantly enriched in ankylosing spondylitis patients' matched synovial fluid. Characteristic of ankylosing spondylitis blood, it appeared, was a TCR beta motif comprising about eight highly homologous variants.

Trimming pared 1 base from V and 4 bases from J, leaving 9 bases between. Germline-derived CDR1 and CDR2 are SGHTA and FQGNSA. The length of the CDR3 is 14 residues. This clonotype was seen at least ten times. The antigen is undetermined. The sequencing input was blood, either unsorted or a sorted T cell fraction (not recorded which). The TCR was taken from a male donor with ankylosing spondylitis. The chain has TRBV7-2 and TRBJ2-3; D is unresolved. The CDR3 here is CASSLGITADTQYF. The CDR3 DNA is TGTGCCAGCAGCTTAGGGATCACAGCAGATACGCAGTATTTT.